This TCR beta chain is drawn from a study of CD8 T cells in ankylosing spondylitis. This clonotype was seen ten or more times. The antigen is unknown. Whole-study findings and limits: The clones that were linked to disease were reported to be significantly enriched in matched synovial fluid samples from ankylosing spondylitis patients. Past studies reported some motif variants in reactive arthritis synovial fluid and blood. A TCR beta motif of under 10 highly homologous variants appeared characteristic of ankylosing spondylitis blood. Peripheral blood samples showed relatively rare disease-linked clones, and these clones were CD8+.

TCRdb re-analysed the 5' RACE reads in MiXCR, keeping a single row per CDR3 protein. The sample has around 330,000 distinct CDR3 sequences, 9.5% to 13% seen once. The V gene's germline CDR1 is DFQATT and CDR2 SNEGSKA (reference sequence). CDR3 length: 10 amino acids. V was pared by 2 bases and J by 7 bases, with 3 bases between. The sequence came from a female donor with ankylosing spondylitis or in good health (not recorded which). Sample: blood, either unsorted or a sorted T cell fraction (not recorded which). This chain connects TRBV20-1 to TRBJ2-1; D not resolved. CDR3 region: CSARFNEQFF. The CDR3 coding sequence is TGCAGTGCTAGATTTAATGAGCAGTTCTTC.